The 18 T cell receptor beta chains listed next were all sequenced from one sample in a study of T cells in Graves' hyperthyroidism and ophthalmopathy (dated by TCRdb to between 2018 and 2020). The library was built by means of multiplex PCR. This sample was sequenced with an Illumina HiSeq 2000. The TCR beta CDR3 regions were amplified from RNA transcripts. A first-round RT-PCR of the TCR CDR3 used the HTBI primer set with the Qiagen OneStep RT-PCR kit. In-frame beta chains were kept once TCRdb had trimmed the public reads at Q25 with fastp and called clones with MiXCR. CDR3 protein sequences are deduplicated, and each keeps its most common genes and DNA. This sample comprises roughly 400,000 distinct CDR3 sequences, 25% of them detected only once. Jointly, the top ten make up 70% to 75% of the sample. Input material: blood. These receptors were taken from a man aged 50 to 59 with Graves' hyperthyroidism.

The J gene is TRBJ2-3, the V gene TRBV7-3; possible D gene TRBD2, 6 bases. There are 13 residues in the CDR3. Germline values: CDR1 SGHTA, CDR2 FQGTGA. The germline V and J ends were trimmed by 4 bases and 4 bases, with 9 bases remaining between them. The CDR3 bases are TGTGCCAGCAGCTGGGGACTTTCAGATACGCAGTATTTT. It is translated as CASSWGLSDTQYF.

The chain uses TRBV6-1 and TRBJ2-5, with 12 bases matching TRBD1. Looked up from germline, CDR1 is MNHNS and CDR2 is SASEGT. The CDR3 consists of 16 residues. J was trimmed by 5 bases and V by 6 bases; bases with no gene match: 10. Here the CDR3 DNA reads TGTGCCAGCAGCCAACGGGGACAGGGGGCTTGGGAGACCCAGTACTTC. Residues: CASSQRGQGAWETQYF.

CDR3 amino acids: CASSLNQGREAFF. Written as DNA, the CDR3 is TGTGCCAGCAGTTTAAATCAGGGGCGTGAAGCTTTCTTT. The V gene is TRBV27, the J gene TRBJ1-1, with D possibly matching TRBD1 (6 bases). Germline V CDR1 and CDR2: MNHEY, SMNVEV (reference sequence). Trimming stripped 2 bases from V and 7 bases from J, with 11 bases between. The CDR3 runs to 13 residues.

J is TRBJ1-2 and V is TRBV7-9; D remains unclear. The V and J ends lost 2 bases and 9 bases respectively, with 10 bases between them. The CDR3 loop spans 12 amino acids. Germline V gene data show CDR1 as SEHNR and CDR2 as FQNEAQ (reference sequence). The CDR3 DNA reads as TGTGCCAGCAGCTTACGGGAGGCGAGCTACACCTTC. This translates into CASSLREASYTF.

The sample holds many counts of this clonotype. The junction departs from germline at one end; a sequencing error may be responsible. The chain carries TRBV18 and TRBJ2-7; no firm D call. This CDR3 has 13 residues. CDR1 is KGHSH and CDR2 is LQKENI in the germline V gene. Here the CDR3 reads CASSPQQTYEQYF. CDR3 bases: TGTGCCAGCTCTCCACAGCAAACCTACGAGCAGTACTTC.

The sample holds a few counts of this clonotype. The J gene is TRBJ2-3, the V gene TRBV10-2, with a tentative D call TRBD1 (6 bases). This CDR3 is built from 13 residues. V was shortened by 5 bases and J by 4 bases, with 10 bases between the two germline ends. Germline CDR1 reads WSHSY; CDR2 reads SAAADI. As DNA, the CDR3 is TGCGCCAGCAGTATACAGGGAGCAGATACGCAGTATTTT. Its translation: CASSIQGADTQYF.

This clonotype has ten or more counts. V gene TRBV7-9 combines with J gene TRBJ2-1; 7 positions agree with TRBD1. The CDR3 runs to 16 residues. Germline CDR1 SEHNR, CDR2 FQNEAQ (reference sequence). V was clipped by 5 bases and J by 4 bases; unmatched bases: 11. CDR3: CASSRGGTDSYNEQFF. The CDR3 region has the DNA TGTGCCAGCAGCAGAGGTGGGACAGATAGTTACAATGAGCAGTTCTTC.

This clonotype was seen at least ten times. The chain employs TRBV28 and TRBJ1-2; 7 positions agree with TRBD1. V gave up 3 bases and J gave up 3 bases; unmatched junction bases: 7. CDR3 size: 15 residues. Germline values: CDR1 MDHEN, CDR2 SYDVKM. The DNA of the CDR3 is TGTGCCAGCAGTTTTTCAGGGGGTCTGGACTATGGCTACACCTTC. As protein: CASSFSGGLDYGYTF.

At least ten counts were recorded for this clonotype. The CDR3 DNA sequence: TGCAGTGCTAGAGATTCCTTTGGACTAGGAGAGACCCAGTACTTC. It encodes CSARDSFGLGETQYF. The rearrangement joins TRBV20-1 to TRBJ2-5; TRBD2 matches at 7 bases. CDR3 length: 15 amino acids. V trimming: 0 bases; J trimming: 4 bases; junction bases outside the gene matches: 8. The V gene's germline CDR1 is DFQATT and CDR2 SNEGSKA (reference sequence).

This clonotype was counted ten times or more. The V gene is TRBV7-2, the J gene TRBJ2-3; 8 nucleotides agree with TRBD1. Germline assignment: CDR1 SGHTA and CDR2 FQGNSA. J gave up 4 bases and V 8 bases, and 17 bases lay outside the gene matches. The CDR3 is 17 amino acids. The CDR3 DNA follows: TGTGCCAGCTCTAAGACTACCGGGACAGGTCGTGCAGATACGCAGTATTTT. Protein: CASSKTTGTGRADTQYF. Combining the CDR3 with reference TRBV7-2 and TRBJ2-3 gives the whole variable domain GAGVSQSPSNKVTEKGKDVELRCDPISGHTALYWYRQSLGQGLEFLIYFQGNSAPDKSGLPSDRFSAERTGGSVSTLTIQRTQQEDSAVYLCASSKTTGTGRADTQYFGPGTRLTVL.

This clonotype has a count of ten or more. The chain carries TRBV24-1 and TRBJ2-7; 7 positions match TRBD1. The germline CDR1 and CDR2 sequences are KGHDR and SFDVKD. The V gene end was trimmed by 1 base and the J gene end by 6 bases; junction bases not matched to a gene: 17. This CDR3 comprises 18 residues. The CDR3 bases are TGTGCCACCAGTGATTTTCCCGGACAGGAAAAGACATTACGCGAGCAGTACTTC. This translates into CATSDFPGQEKTLREQYF.

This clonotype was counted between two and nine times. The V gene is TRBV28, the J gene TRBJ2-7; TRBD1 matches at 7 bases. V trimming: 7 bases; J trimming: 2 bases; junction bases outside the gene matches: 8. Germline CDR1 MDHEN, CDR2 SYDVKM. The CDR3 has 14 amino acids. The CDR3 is CASMSGTDPYEQYF. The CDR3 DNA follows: TGTGCCAGCATGTCCGGGACAGACCCCTACGAGCAGTACTTC.

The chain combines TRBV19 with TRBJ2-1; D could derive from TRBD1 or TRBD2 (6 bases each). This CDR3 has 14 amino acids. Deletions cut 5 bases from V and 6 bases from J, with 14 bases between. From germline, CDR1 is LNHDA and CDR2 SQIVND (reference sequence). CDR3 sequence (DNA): TGTGCCAGTAGTGGGAACGGGGGCTCCAATGAGCAGTTCTTC. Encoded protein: CASSGNGGSNEQFF.

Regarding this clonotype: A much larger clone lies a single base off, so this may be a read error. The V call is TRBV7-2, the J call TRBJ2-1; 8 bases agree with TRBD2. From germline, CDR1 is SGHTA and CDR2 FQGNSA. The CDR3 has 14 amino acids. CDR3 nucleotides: TGTGCCAGCAGCTTTGGCGGGAGGCCCAATGAGCAGTCCTTC. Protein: CASSFGGRPNEQSF.

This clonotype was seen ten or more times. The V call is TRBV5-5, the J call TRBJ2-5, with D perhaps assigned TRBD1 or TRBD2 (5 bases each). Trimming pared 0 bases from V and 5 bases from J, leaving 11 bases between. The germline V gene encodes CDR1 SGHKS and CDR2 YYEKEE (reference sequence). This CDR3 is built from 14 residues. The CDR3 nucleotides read TGTGCCAGCAGCTTGGCGGGGCCGATGGAGACCCAGTACTTC. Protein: CASSLAGPMETQYF.

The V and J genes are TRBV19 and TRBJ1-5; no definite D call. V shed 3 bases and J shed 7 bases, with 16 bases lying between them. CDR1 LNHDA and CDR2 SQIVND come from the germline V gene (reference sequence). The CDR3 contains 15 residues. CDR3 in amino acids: CASSISGVPSQPQHF. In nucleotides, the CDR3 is TGTGCCAGTAGTATCTCCGGAGTGCCAAGCCAGCCCCAGCATTTT.

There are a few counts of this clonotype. CDR3 region: CASSFRGFDEKLFF. CDR3 DNA sequence: TGCGCCAGCAGCTTCCGAGGATTTGATGAAAAACTGTTTTTT. V gene TRBV5-1 combines with J gene TRBJ1-4; D gene uncertain. Deletions cut 2 bases from V and 6 bases from J, with 11 bases between. This CDR3 region has 14 residues. Germline V CDR1 and CDR2: SGHRS, YFSETQ.

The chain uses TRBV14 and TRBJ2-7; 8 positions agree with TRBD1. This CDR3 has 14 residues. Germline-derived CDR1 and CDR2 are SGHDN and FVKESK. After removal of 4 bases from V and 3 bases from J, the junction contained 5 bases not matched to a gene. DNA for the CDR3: TGTGCCAGCAGCCCCCGGACAGGGCTCTACGAGCAGTACTTC. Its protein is CASSPRTGLYEQYF.